This T cell receptor beta chain was obtained from a study of metastatic and nonmetastatic thyroid tumors (dated by TCRdb to between 2020 and 2021). For the wider study: Repertoires from peripheral blood and from tumor or nodule tissue samples of malignant and benign thyroid patients were compared.

As to this clone: Its antigen is still unknown. One base away lies a much larger clone, so this may be a sequencing read error.

The library came from PCR. The run used an Illumina HiSeq 4000. High-throughput sequencing was used to profile the TCR beta-chain CDR3 region of every patient. The authors processed their data as follows. Drawing on CDR3 differences between clinicopathological groups, the researchers built a classifier meant to tell apart patients with distant-metastatic papillary thyroid cancer. The Shannon index was used to measure repertoire diversity, and the Morisita-Horn index was used to measure how similar tumor and blood repertoires were. TCRdb reworked the public reads: Q25 trimming with fastp, MiXCR clone assembly, productive beta chains retained. These V and J calls originate from TCRdb's pipeline instead of the authors' own analysis. This sample is represented by tens of thousands of clones; around 20% of them were singletons. Around 16% of the sample rests with the top ten. No treatment had been received by any patient before thyroid surgery. Using T-cell receptor beta sequencing, the researchers looked back retrospectively at clinical samples from patients, gathered between the early 2010s and the late 2010s.

What the authors observed across the whole study: In both blood and tumor samples, TCR beta diversity was reported to be significantly higher in malignant tumors than in benign nodules.

The germline V gene provides CDR1 SQVTM and CDR2 ANQGSEA. The CDR3, from cysteine to phenylalanine, totals 12 residues. Solely the CDR3 DNA is kept, with 36 bases framed from the first base. V is cut back by 3 bases and J by 9 bases, with 7 bases in the junction unmatched. Rearrangement joined TRBV29-1 to TRBJ1-1; TRBD1 matches 7 bases in the middle. The material sequenced was blood. The source of this sequence is a female donor with papillary thyroid cancer or a benign thyroid nodule (not recorded which). Some clones in this sample may be carry-over from other donors' samples. The DNA sequence follows: TGCAGCGTTGACGAAGGGGGCCGTCAAGCTTTCTTT. It translates as CSVDEGGRQAFF.